The entry below describes one TCR beta chain. This specimen belongs to a study of technical replicates of blood from a handful of donors. The table came from immunoSEQ multiplex PCR; TCRdb's copy has only in-frame clones and leaves some out. The data hold about 49,000 clones, with about 94% observed a single time. With 2 bases clipped from V and 10 bases from J, the junction kept 11 bases outside the gene matches. There are 15 residues in the CDR3. Germline assignment: CDR1 SNHLY and CDR2 FYNNEI. The sequenced sample was PBMCs. This rearrangement joins TRBV2 to TRBJ2-1, with 7 bases that match TRBD2. This receptor was identified in a human donor in good health. Some clones in this sample may be carry-over from other donors' samples. The CDR3 region has the DNA TGTGCCAGCAGTGAAAAGCGGGGTGATAATTCGGAGCAGTTCTTC. It is translated as CASSEKRGDNSEQFF. Looking up the rest from reference TRBV2 and TRBJ2-1 gives the full variable domain: EPEVTQTPSHQVTQMGQEVILRCVPISNHLYFYWYRQILGQKVEFLVSFYNNEISEKSEIFDDQFSVERPDGSNFTLKIRSTKLEDSAMYFCASSEKRGDNSEQFFGPGTRLTVL.